This entry lists 20 T cell receptor beta chains sequenced from one sample in a study of Ad26.COV2.S vaccination and SARS-CoV-2 variants. The treatment here: roughly 20 received Ad26.COV2.S at low or high dose, single or two shots; a few received placebo; per-sample allocation not given. On day 63 after the first injection, vaccine and placebo recipients gave samples. The protocol was immunoSEQ multiplex PCR, while the TCRdb copy is restricted to in-frame clones and leaves out a portion. Here the sample spans some 450,000 clones, about 90% being singletons. This specimen was peripheral blood, taken in a trial of Ad26.COV2.S vaccine versus placebo. The receptors shown here come from a person between 18 and 65 years old who received the Ad26.COV2.S COVID-19 vaccine or a placebo.

The chain uses TRBV7-9 and TRBJ1-1, with D possibly TRBD1 on 5 matching bases. The ends were cut back, 8 bases at V and 3 bases at J, with 13 bases in the middle. The CDR3 is 13 residues long. CDR1 and CDR2 (germline): SEHNR, FQNEAQ (reference sequence). CDR3 nucleotides: TGTGCCAGCCTGGGGCAGGGTGACACTGAAGCTTTCTTT. Translated, it gives CASLGQGDTEAFF. Using reference TRBV7-9 and TRBJ1-1 for the parts outside the CDR3, the full variable domain is DTGVSQNPRHKITKRGQNVTFRCDPISEHNRLYWYRQTLGQGPEFLTYFQNEAQLEKSRLLSDRFSAERPKGSFSTLEIQRTEQGDSAMYLCASLGQGDTEAFFGQGTRLTVV.

The chain combines TRBV6-2 or TRBV6-3 with TRBJ2-7, with D unresolved. The CDR3 runs 13 residues. V lost 0 bases to trimming and J lost 3 bases, with 6 bases between them. Germline V gene data show CDR1 as MNHEY and CDR2 as SVGEGT. The CDR3 sequence: CASSYSVGYEQYF. The CDR3 DNA reads TGTGCCAGCAGTTACTCGGTAGGCTACGAGCAGTACTTC.

This chain uses TRBV27 with TRBJ2-7; D is unclear. The CDR3 has 8 residues. Germline values: CDR1 MNHEY, CDR2 SMNVEV (reference sequence). V was trimmed by 4 bases and J by 10 bases, leaving 2 bases between them. The CDR3 DNA reads as TGTGCCAGCAGTTACCAGTACTTC. Translated: CASSYQYF.

V usage is TRBV28 and J usage is TRBJ2-7, with TRBD2 matching over 9 bases. This CDR3 is 13 amino acids long. Germline V gene lookup returns CDR1 MDHEN and CDR2 SYDVKM. After removal of 6 bases from V and 2 bases from J, the junction contained 2 bases not matched to a gene. Here the CDR3 reads CASRASGAYEQYF. CDR3 nucleotide sequence: TGTGCCAGCAGGGCTAGCGGGGCCTACGAGCAGTACTTC.

V usage is TRBV28 and J usage is TRBJ2-5; 9 positions agree with TRBD1. Trimming removed 9 bases from V and 3 bases from J; junction bases left unmatched: 11. CDR1 and CDR2 from the germline V gene are MDHEN and SYDVKM. The CDR3 contains 15 residues. The DNA of the CDR3 is TGTGCCAGTCACAGGGGGCGAAGTGTAGAAGAGACCCAGTACTTC. Protein sequence: CASHRGRSVEETQYF.

The chain couples TRBV3-1 (or the pseudogene TRBV3-2) to TRBJ2-7; D unresolved. The germline CDR1 and CDR2 sequences are LGHDT and YNNKEL (reference sequence). Trimming took 0 bases from V and 6 from J, leaving 18 bases between them. This CDR3 is 16 amino acids long. The CDR3 DNA reads as TGTGCCAGCAGCCAAGACGGGTGGGCCCTTGGTTGCGAGCAGTACTTC. It specifies CASSQDGWALGCEQYF.

The chain couples TRBV4-3 to TRBJ1-5, with a weak D call TRBD1 (6 bases). The CDR3 has 14 residues. V lost 0 bases, J lost 7 bases, and 10 bases lay in between. CDR1 and CDR2 (germline): LGHNA, YSLEER. The CDR3 nucleotides are TGCGCCAGCAGCCAAGATGGGGGGGGCCAGCCCCAGCATTTT. Its translation: CASSQDGGGQPQHF.

This clone was observed once. The gene calls are TRBV21-1 and TRBJ2-1; whether TRBD2, the table's D call, matches the DNA was not checked. TRBV21-1 is a pseudogene segment. The CDR3 has 15 amino acids. The chain's CDR3 is CASSNGQREFNEQFF. The DNA for the CDR3 is TGTGCCAGCAGCAATGGTCAGCGGGAGTTTAATGAGCAGTTCTTC.

This rearrangement joins TRBV27 to TRBJ2-6; D unclear. This CDR3 contains 15 residues. Trimming took off 5 bases at V and 0 bases at J, with 8 bases between the two ends. Germline V gene data show CDR1 as MNHEY and CDR2 as SMNVEV (reference sequence). The CDR3 loop reads CASSPVHSGANVLTF. DNA of the CDR3: TGTGCCAGCAGTCCCGTCCACTCTGGGGCCAACGTCCTGACTTTC.

The V call is TRBV11-2, the J call TRBJ1-6; D remains ambiguous. Germline V gives CDR1 SGHAT, CDR2 FQNNGV. The CDR3 length is 15 residues. V lost 0 bases and J lost 8, with 11 bases in between. The CDR3 protein is CASSLDRQPYSPLHF. CDR3 nucleotide sequence: TGTGCCAGCAGCTTAGATAGGCAGCCGTATTCACCCCTCCACTTT.

The V and J genes are TRBV27 and TRBJ2-4, with 7 positions matching TRBD1. There are 15 residues in the CDR3. Losses at the gene ends were 8 bases for V and 8 bases for J; bases not matched to a gene: 15. In germline, CDR1 is MNHEY, CDR2 SMNVEV (reference sequence). The CDR3 spells CASGFLTGITYIQYF. In nucleotides, the CDR3 is TGTGCCAGCGGATTCCTGACAGGGATTACTTACATTCAGTACTTC.

V usage is TRBV28 and J usage is TRBJ2-1; 10 bases line up with TRBD1. Germline lookup yields CDR1 MDHEN and CDR2 SYDVKM. CDR3 size: 14 residues. V was pared by 5 bases and J by 8 bases, with 6 bases of the junction left unmatched. The DNA of the CDR3 is TGTGCCAGCAGTCCCCCGGGACAGGGGTATGAGCAGTTCTTC. It codes for CASSPPGQGYEQFF.

This chain joins TRBV18 and TRBJ1-2; 7 bases agree with TRBD1. The CDR3 totals 15 residues. V lost 3 bases to trimming and J lost 3 bases; unmatched junction nucleotides: 7. Germline CDR1 and CDR2: KGHSH and LQKENI. The CDR3 loop reads CASSPTGAGDYGYTF. The CDR3 DNA is TGTGCCAGCTCACCTACAGGGGCGGGGGACTATGGCTACACCTTC.

To note about this clone: A read error may account for a junction end that differs from germline. The gene calls are TRBV28 and TRBJ2-7; 10 nucleotides line up with TRBD1. Germline CDR1 and CDR2: MDHEN and SYDVKM. CDR3 size: 15 residues. The CDR3 region has the DNA TGTGCCGGCAGTGACAGGGGGCGGAGCTCCTACGAGCAGTACTTC. This gives the protein CAGSDRGRSSYEQYF.

This clone was seen repeatedly, ten times or more. CDR3 sequence reads: CSAQENEQYF. As DNA, the CDR3 is TGCAGTGCCCAGGAGAACGAGCAGTACTTC. V and J are TRBV20-1 and TRBJ2-7; no clear D gene. Germline-derived CDR1 and CDR2 are DFQATT and SNEGSKA (reference sequence). The CDR3 loop spans 10 amino acids. V was clipped by 6 bases and J by 5 bases, with 8 bases between them.

The chain links TRBV7-8 to TRBJ1-3, with D tentatively TRBD1 (5 bases). Trimming took 3 bases from V and 4 from J, leaving 16 bases between them. This CDR3 has 16 residues. The V gene's germline CDR1 is SGHVS and CDR2 FQNEAQ. The CDR3, as DNA: TGTGCCAGCAGCTTGCGAGATTGGGGGTACGGAAACACCATATATTTT. It translates to CASSLRDWGYGNTIYF.

The chain joins TRBV5-5 to TRBJ1-5, with 7 bases lining up with TRBD1. J lost 9 bases, V lost 4 bases, and 7 bases had no gene match. CDR3 length: 13 residues. Germline CDR1 reads SGHKS; CDR2 reads YYEKEE (reference sequence). The CDR3 protein is CASSRQGWAPQHF. The CDR3 DNA is TGTGCCAGCAGCAGACAGGGATGGGCGCCCCAGCATTTT.

This sequence joins TRBV13 and TRBJ2-2, with 8 bases identical to TRBD2. This CDR3 region has 16 residues. Germline CDR1 is PRHDT and CDR2 is FYEKMQ (reference sequence). Trimming removed 5 bases from V and 2 bases from J; junction bases left unmatched: 7. The CDR3 DNA follows: TGTGCCAGCAGCGAGTGGGTAGCGGGAAACACCGGGGAGCTGTTTTTT. It specifies CASSEWVAGNTGELFF.

The CDR3 nucleotides read TGTGCCAGTAGTCCGAGGGGGGATTTCGGCAATCAGCCCCAGCATTTT. Translation: CASSPRGDFGNQPQHF. The V and J genes are TRBV19 and TRBJ1-5; D is perhaps TRBD1 (6 bases). The CDR3 sequence is 16 residues long. Germline V gene sequence: CDR1 LNHDA, CDR2 SQIVND (reference sequence). The V and J ends lost 5 bases and 2 bases respectively, with 16 bases between them.

This chain connects TRBV5-1 to TRBJ2-7; D perhaps matches TRBD2 (5 bases). This CDR3 has 14 residues. V was cut by 5 bases and J by 3 bases, with 15 bases left in between. Germline-derived CDR1 and CDR2 are SGHRS and YFSETQ. CDR3 sequence: CASSPEWTVYEQYF. Here the CDR3 DNA reads TGCGCCAGCAGTCCCGAATGGACTGTCTACGAGCAGTACTTC.